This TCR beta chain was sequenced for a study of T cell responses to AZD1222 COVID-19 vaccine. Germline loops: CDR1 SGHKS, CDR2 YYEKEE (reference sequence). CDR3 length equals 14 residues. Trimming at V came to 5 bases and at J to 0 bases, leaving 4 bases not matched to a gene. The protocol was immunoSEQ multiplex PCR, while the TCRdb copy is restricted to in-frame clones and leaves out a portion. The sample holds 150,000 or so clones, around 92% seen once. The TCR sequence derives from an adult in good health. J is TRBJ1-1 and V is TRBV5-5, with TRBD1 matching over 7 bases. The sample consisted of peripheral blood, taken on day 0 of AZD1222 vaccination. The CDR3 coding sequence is TGTGCCAGCAGATCGGGACAGATGAACACTGAAGCTTTCTTT. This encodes CASRSGQMNTEAFF. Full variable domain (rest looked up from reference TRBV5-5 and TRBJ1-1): DAGVTQSPTHLIKTRGQQVTLRCSPISGHKSVSWYQQVLGQGPQFIFQYYEKEERGRGNFPDRFSARQFPNYSSELNVNALLLGDSALYLCASRSGQMNTEAFFGQGTRLTVV.